These 15 T cell receptor beta chains came from one sample sequenced in a study of blood T cells in healthy people across ages. Sample-barcoded 5' priming and a J-beta primer mix drove a second PCR of roughly 6 to 12 cycles. MiXCR, run by TCRdb on the 5' RACE reads, gives a single entry per CDR3 protein. The sample carries roughly 1.4 million distinct CDR3 sequences, around 59% recorded once. The sample taken for sequencing was blood. These receptor sequences come from a man in his late teens or twenties in good health.

The V gene is TRBV20-1, the J gene TRBJ1-1; D perhaps matches TRBD1 (6 bases). V dropped 2 bases and J dropped 6 bases, with 13 bases sitting between them. Germline values: CDR1 DFQATT, CDR2 SNEGSKA (reference sequence). The CDR3 runs to 13 residues. The CDR3: CSARNYRAPEAFF. As DNA, the CDR3 is TGCAGTGCTAGAAATTACAGGGCCCCTGAAGCTTTCTTT.

CDR3: CASTKADTQYF. The CDR3 DNA reads as TGTGCCAGCACTAAAGCAGATACGCAGTATTTT. The chain is built from TRBV6-2 or TRBV6-3 and TRBJ2-3; D not resolved. Deletions cut 7 bases from V and 4 bases from J, with 6 bases between. Germline-derived CDR1 and CDR2 are MNHEY and SVGEGT. The CDR3 is 11 residues long.

This clonotype has more than one count but fewer than ten. The chain joins TRBV9 to TRBJ2-1; D might be TRBD1 or TRBD2, each matching 5 bases. Germline V gene sequence: CDR1 SGDLS, CDR2 YYNGEE. Trimming took 0 bases from V and 6 from J, leaving 13 bases between them. CDR3 length: 15 amino acids. CDR3 bases: TGTGCCAGCAGCGTAGGACCCGGGACGTTCAATGAGCAGTTCTTC. Translation: CASSVGPGTFNEQFF.

The chain carries TRBV29-1 and TRBJ2-1; a weak D match, TRBD1 (6 bases). This CDR3 contains 14 residues. Germline V gene sequence: CDR1 SQVTM, CDR2 ANQGSEA. This CDR3 reads CNRVGTRLINEQFF. Written as DNA, the CDR3 is TGCAACAGAGTCGGGACACGGTTGATCAATGAGCAGTTCTTC.

V and J are TRBV11-2 and TRBJ2-4; no clear D. The J call may be faulty, since TRBJ2-7 better matches the DNA end. The germline V gene encodes CDR1 SGHAT and CDR2 FQNNGV. The CDR3 runs to 13 residues. CDR3 nucleotide sequence: TGTGCCAGCAGCTCCGTAGGGATGAACGAGCAGTACTTC. It translates to CASSSVGMNEQYF.

V and J are TRBV24-1 and TRBJ2-5; perhaps TRBD1 as D (5 bases). Trimming removed 1 base from V and 4 bases from J, with 12 bases in between. Germline V gene sequence: CDR1 KGHDR, CDR2 SFDVKD. The CDR3 loop spans 15 amino acids. The CDR3 bases are TGTGCCACCAGTGATTTCTCGGACAACCGAGAGACCCAGTACTTC. Protein: CATSDFSDNRETQYF.

Concerning this clonotype itself: At one boundary the junction diverges from the germline segment, which might be a read error. V is TRBV29-1 and J is TRBJ1-1; tentatively, D is TRBD1 (5 bases). Germline V gene sequence: CDR1 SQVTM, CDR2 ANQGSEA. CDR3 length equals 14 residues. CDR3 bases: TGCAGCGGGAATGTGGGGGAAAAGAACGCTGAAGCTTTCTTT. Translating gives CSGNVGEKNAEAFF.

This sequence joins TRBV7-9 and TRBJ1-2; D gene ambiguous. The germline V and J ends were trimmed by 4 bases and 4 bases, with 10 bases remaining between them. The CDR3 totals 13 residues. CDR1 is SEHNR, CDR2 FQNEAQ, per germline (reference sequence). In DNA, the CDR3 is TGTGCCAGCAGCTCGGTTGGATTCTATGGCTACACCTTC. This translates into CASSSVGFYGYTF.

The V call is TRBV29-1, the J call TRBJ2-1, with a tentative D call TRBD1 (5 bases). The germline CDR1 and CDR2 sequences are SQVTM and ANQGSEA. This CDR3 comprises 14 residues. The V and J ends lost 4 bases and 4 bases respectively, with 14 bases between them. The CDR3 sequence: CSVALGALYNEQFF. Here the CDR3 DNA reads TGCAGCGTTGCCCTAGGGGCCCTATACAATGAGCAGTTCTTC.

This clonotype came up a few times. The V gene is TRBV12-3 or TRBV12-4, the J gene TRBJ1-2; 11 bases agree with TRBD1. J was trimmed by 3 bases and V by 4 bases; bases with no gene match: 13. The CDR3 has 18 amino acids. CDR3 nucleotides: TGTGCCAGCAGTTCATCCATTAGGGACAGGGGGGGATACTATGGCTACACCTTC. This translates into CASSSSIRDRGGYYGYTF.

The count of this clonotype is one. The chain uses TRBV25-1 and TRBJ2-7; D is possibly TRBD2 (5 bases). Germline V gene sequence: CDR1 MGHDK, CDR2 SYGVNS. V lost 2 bases and J lost 1, with 15 bases in between. The CDR3 runs to 16 residues. The CDR3 spells CASSETIGLASYEQYF. CDR3 DNA sequence: TGTGCCAGCAGTGAAACTATTGGACTCGCTTCCTACGAGCAGTACTTC.

This chain joins TRBV20-1 and TRBJ1-6; D might be TRBD1 (5 bases). The CDR3 totals 15 residues. V gave up 0 bases and J gave up 2 bases, with 8 bases separating them. Germline V gene lookup returns CDR1 DFQATT and CDR2 SNEGSKA (reference sequence). This CDR3 is CSARDLGPYNSPLHF. The CDR3, as DNA: TGCAGTGCTAGAGATCTGGGACCCTATAATTCACCCCTCCACTTT.

This clonotype has a handful of counts. The chain couples TRBV9 to TRBJ2-5; maybe TRBD2 (6 bases). The V gene lost 0 bases and the J gene lost 3 bases, with 6 bases spanning the gap. The CDR3 is made up of 13 amino acids. Germline CDR1 is SGDLS and CDR2 is YYNGEE. The CDR3 DNA reads TGTGCCAGCAGCGTAGGCGGGGAAGAGACCCAGTACTTC. Protein: CASSVGGEETQYF.

The chain uses TRBV29-1 and TRBJ2-1; no clear D gene. CDR1 is SQVTM and CDR2 is ANQGSEA in the germline V gene. The CDR3 has 13 residues. Trimming left V 5 bases short and J 6 bases short, with 14 bases between. CDR3 in DNA: TGCAGCGTTTTAGGCAGCATCTCCAATGAGCAGTTCTTC. Its translation is CSVLGSISNEQFF.

A word on this clonotype: One end of the junction fails to match germline, which may point to a read error. The chain recombines TRBV3-1 with TRBJ1-1, with D possibly TRBD1 on 5 matching bases. CDR1 is LGHDT, CDR2 YNNKEL, per germline (reference sequence). CDR3 size: 16 residues. DNA for the CDR3: TGTGCCAGCAGCCAAGATCTCGGGGTAGGGGAAGCTGAAGTTTTCTTT. Protein product: CASSQDLGVGEAEVFF. Combining the CDR3 with reference TRBV3-1 and TRBJ1-1 gives the whole variable domain DTAVSQTPKYLVTQMGNDKSIKCEQNLGHDTMYWYKQDSKKFLKIMFSYNNKELIINETVPNRFSPKSPDKAHLNLHINSLELGDSAVYFCASSQDLGVGEAEVFFGQGTRLTVV.